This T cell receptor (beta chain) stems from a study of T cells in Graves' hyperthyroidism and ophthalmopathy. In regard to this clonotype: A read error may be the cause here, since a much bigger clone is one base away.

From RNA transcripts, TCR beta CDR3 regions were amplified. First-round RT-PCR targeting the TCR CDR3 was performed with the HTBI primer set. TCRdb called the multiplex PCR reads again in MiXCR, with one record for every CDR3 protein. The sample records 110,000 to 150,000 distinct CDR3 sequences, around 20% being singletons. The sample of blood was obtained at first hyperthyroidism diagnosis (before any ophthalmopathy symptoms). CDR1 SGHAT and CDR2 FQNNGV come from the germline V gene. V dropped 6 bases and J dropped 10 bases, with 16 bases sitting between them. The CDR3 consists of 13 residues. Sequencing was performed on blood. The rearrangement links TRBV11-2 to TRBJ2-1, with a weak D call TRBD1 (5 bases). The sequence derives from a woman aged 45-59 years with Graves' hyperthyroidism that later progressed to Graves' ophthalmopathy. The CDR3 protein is CASSLRPGLEQFF. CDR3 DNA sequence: TGTGCCAGCAGTCTCCGTCCAGGGCTCGAGCAGTTCTTC. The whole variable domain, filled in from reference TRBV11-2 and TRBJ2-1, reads EAGVAQSPRYKIIEKRQSVAFWCNPISGHATLYWYQQILGQGPKLLIQFQNNGVVDDSQLPKDRFSAERLKGVDSTLKIQPAKLEDSAVYLCASSLRPGLEQFFGPGTRLTVL.